In this sample, the clone carrying this TCR beta chain turned up many times. This specimen comes from a study of spatial heterogeneity in lung cancer. The V and J ends lost 5 bases and 4 bases, in that order; junction bases with no gene match: 1. Germline loops: CDR1 SQVTM, CDR2 ANQGSEA. This CDR3 comprises 13 residues. TCRdb passed the 5' RACE reads through MiXCR, listing each CDR3 protein once. In the table there are about 78,000 distinct CDR3 sequences, 7% to 9% of which are singletons. The sample's time point: sample taken at primary tumor resection. J is TRBJ2-5 and V is TRBV29-1; 13 bases align to TRBD2. The TCR comes from a male donor with early-stage non-small cell lung cancer. The sample here was PBMCs, taken at surgery. In nucleotides, the CDR3 is TGCAGCGTTAGGACTAGCGGGAGAGAGACCCAGTACTTC. It yields the protein CSVRTSGRETQYF. The complete variable domain, with remaining parts taken from reference TRBV29-1 and TRBJ2-5, reads SAVISQKPSRDICQRGTSLTIQCQVDSQVTMMFWYRQQPGQSLTLIATANQGSEATYESGFVIDKFPISRPNLTFSTLTVSNMSPEDSSIYLCSVRTSGRETQYFGPGTRLLVL.